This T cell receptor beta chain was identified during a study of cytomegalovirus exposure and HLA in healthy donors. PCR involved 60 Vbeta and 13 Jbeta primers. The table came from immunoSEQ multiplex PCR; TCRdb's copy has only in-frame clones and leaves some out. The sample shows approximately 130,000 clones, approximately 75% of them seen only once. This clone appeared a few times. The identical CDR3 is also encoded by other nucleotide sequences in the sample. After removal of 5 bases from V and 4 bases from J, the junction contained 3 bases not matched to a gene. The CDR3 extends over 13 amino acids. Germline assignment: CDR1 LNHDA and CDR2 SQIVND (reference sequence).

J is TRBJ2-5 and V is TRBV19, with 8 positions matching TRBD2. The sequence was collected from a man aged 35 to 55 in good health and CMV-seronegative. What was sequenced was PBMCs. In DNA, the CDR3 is TGTGCCAGTAGTTTCGGACTAGCAGAGACCCAGTACTTC. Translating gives CASSFGLAETQYF. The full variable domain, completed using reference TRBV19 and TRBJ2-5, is DGGITQSPKYLFRKEGQNVTLSCEQNLNHDAMYWYRQDPGQGLRLIYYSQIVNDFQKGDIAEGYSVSREKKESFPLTVTSAQKNPTAFYLCASSFGLAETQYFGPGTRLLVL.